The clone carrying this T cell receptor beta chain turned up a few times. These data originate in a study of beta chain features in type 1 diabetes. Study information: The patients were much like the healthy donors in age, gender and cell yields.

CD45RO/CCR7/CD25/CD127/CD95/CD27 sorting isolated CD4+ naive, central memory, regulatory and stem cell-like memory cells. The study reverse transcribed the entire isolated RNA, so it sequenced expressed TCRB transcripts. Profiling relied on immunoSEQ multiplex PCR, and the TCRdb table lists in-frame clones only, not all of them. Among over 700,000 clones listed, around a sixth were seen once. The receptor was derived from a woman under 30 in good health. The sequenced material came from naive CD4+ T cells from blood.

CDR3 region: CASSLRGGDRETQYF. For the CDR3, the DNA is TGTGCCAGCAGCTTACGGGGTGGGGACCGAGAGACCCAGTACTTC. V gene TRBV5-4 combines with J gene TRBJ2-5; D may be TRBD1 or TRBD2 (5 bases each). The V and J ends lost 2 bases and 4 bases respectively, with 15 bases between them. This CDR3 region has 15 residues. Per germline, CDR1 SGHNT and CDR2 YYREEE (reference sequence).